The 17 T cell receptor beta chains below all came from one sample that was sequenced in a study of CD4 T cells in relation to SARS-CoV-2 and coronaviruses. Antigen specificity for these receptors is unknown. TCRdb's table, derived via immunoSEQ multiplex PCR, lists solely in-frame clones and lacks some. The sample has around 35,000 clones, roughly 84% seen once. The sequenced sample consisted of naive CD4+ T cells from PBMCs, cultured in vitro. The sample's subset: naive CD4+ T cells isolated by negative enrichment. The receptors stem from an adult with COVID-19.

V usage is TRBV5-1 and J usage is TRBJ1-1; D possibly corresponds to TRBD1 (6 bases). The CDR3 has 17 amino acids. Germline V CDR1 and CDR2: SGHRS, YFSETQ. Trimming cost V 0 bases and J 6 bases, with 21 bases left between them. The CDR3 DNA is TGCGCCAGCAGCTTGGGAGGGGGTAAACCGGCTTGGGCTGAAGCTTTCTTT. Translating it yields CASSLGGGKPAWAEAFF.

The chain links TRBV6-5 to TRBJ1-2; 11 bases are a match to TRBD1. Germline V gene data show CDR1 as MNHEY and CDR2 as SVGAGI. This CDR3 contains 14 residues. The V segment lost 7 bases and the J segment 4 bases; nucleotides outside the gene matches: 5. The chain's CDR3 is CASTGTGGLYGYTF. CDR3 nucleotide sequence: TGTGCCAGCACCGGGACAGGGGGTCTCTATGGCTACACCTTC.

The V gene is TRBV5-5, the J gene TRBJ2-7, with no clear D. Trimming cost V 3 bases and J 7 bases, with 14 bases left between them. Per germline, CDR1 SGHKS and CDR2 YYEKEE (reference sequence). This CDR3 spans 13 amino acids. The DNA for the CDR3 is TGTGCCAGCAGCTATCTCTCCCGGTGGGAGCAGTACTTC. It codes for CASSYLSRWEQYF.

The J gene is TRBJ2-3, the V gene TRBV6-1; maybe TRBD1 (6 bases). CDR3 length: 15 amino acids. The germline V gene encodes CDR1 MNHNS and CDR2 SASEGT. V lost 1 base, J lost 4 bases, and 12 bases lay in between. CDR3 sequence reads: CASSEGGSGADTQYF. The CDR3 bases are TGTGCCAGCAGTGAAGGGGGCTCAGGGGCAGATACGCAGTATTTT.

The CDR3 protein is CASRGLAYEQYF. CDR3 bases: TGTGCCAGCAGGGGGCTAGCCTACGAGCAGTACTTC. This rearrangement joins TRBV27 to TRBJ2-7; a possible D gene is TRBD1 (5 bases). V lost 6 bases and J lost 2, with 8 bases in between. Germline V lookup: CDR1 MNHEY, CDR2 SMNVEV (reference sequence). The CDR3 runs to 12 residues.

This clone was counted only a few times. This chain uses TRBV14 with TRBJ2-2; a possible D gene is TRBD2 (5 bases). This CDR3 contains 15 residues. V was cut by 4 bases and J by 3 bases, with 12 bases left in between. Germline assignment: CDR1 SGHDN and CDR2 FVKESK. In DNA form, the CDR3 reads TGTGCCAGCAGCCCCGGGATCTCCTACACCGGGGAGCTGTTTTTT. Amino acid sequence: CASSPGISYTGELFF.

This clone was seen a handful of times. The gene calls are TRBV6-5 and TRBJ1-1; D is possibly TRBD1 (5 bases). CDR3 length: 13 amino acids. In germline, CDR1 is MNHEY, CDR2 SVGAGI. The ends were cut back, 6 bases at V and 2 bases at J, with 10 bases in the middle. CDR3 amino acids: CASSRDGNTEAFF. As DNA, the CDR3 is TGTGCCAGCAGCCGGGACGGCAACACTGAAGCTTTCTTT.

The CDR3 sequence is CASSPTTAQETQYF. CDR3 bases: TGTGCCAGTAGCCCTACAACAGCCCAAGAGACCCAGTACTTC. V and J are TRBV19 and TRBJ2-5; D not resolved. V lost 6 bases and J lost 1, with 12 bases in between. Looked up from germline, CDR1 is LNHDA and CDR2 is SQIVND (reference sequence). The CDR3 consists of 14 residues.

The chain is built from TRBV5-1 and TRBJ1-4, with TRBD1 matching 9 bases. V lost 4 bases and J lost 6; bases outside the gene matches: 4. CDR1 SGHRS and CDR2 YFSETQ come from the germline V gene. CDR3 length equals 14 residues. This CDR3 is CASSPGQGDEKLFF. As DNA, the CDR3 is TGCGCCAGCAGCCCGGGACAGGGAGATGAAAAACTGTTTTTT.

The rearrangement joins TRBV25-1 to TRBJ2-3; TRBD2 agrees at 10 bases. This CDR3 is built from 16 residues. CDR1 and CDR2 (germline): MGHDK, SYGVNS. V shed 4 bases and J 0 bases; nucleotides not matched to a gene: 4. CDR3 region: CASSATSGSSTDTQYF. As DNA, the CDR3 is TGTGCCAGCAGTGCGACTAGCGGGTCTAGCACAGATACGCAGTATTTT.

The chain recombines TRBV5-5 with TRBJ2-1, with TRBD2 matching over 8 bases. The CDR3 extends over 16 amino acids. With 8 bases clipped from V and 0 bases from J, the junction kept 10 bases outside the gene matches. Germline V gene data show CDR1 as SGHKS and CDR2 as YYEKEE (reference sequence). The CDR3 sequence: CASESGSAPSYNEQFF. The CDR3 coding sequence is TGTGCCAGTGAGAGCGGGAGCGCACCCTCCTACAATGAGCAGTTCTTC.

The gene calls are TRBV28 and TRBJ1-5, with a weak D call TRBD1 (5 bases). The CDR3 covers 14 residues. The V and J ends lost 5 bases and 6 bases respectively, with 14 bases between them. In germline, CDR1 is MDHEN, CDR2 SYDVKM. The CDR3 is CASSPRAGSQPQHF. The CDR3 DNA follows: TGTGCCAGCAGTCCCAGGGCGGGGAGTCAGCCCCAGCATTTT.

This clone was observed a few times. The gene calls are TRBV5-1 and TRBJ1-2, with D perhaps TRBD1 (5 bases). Germline CDR1 reads SGHRS; CDR2 reads YFSETQ. The CDR3 loop spans 14 amino acids. Trimming took 1 base from V and 5 from J, leaving 12 bases between them. In DNA, the CDR3 is TGCGCCAGCAGCTTGTTAGACAGACCGTATGGCTACACCTTC. It translates to CASSLLDRPYGYTF.

The genes are TRBV6-5 and TRBJ1-2, with D perhaps TRBD1 (6 bases). The germline CDR1 and CDR2 sequences are MNHEY and SVGAGI. Trimming left V 0 bases short and J 6 bases short, with 17 bases between. The CDR3 contains 16 residues. In nucleotides, the CDR3 is TGTGCCAGCAGTTACTCGCGCACCCTCGGGGGCGATGGCTACACCTTC. It is translated as CASSYSRTLGGDGYTF.

CDR3 sequence (DNA): TGTGCCAGCAGTGATGGGACTAGCGGGAGAGAGACCGGGGAGCTGTTTTTT. Translating it yields CASSDGTSGRETGELFF. The rearrangement uses TRBV25-1 and TRBJ2-2; 14 bases map to TRBD2. V lost 3 bases to trimming and J lost 5 bases; unmatched junction nucleotides: 5. The germline V gene encodes CDR1 MGHDK and CDR2 SYGVNS. The CDR3 contains 17 residues.

The rearrangement joins TRBV12-3 or TRBV12-4 to TRBJ2-3; D is undetermined. Trimming left V 4 bases short and J 3 bases short, with 2 bases between. CDR3 size: 11 residues. The CDR3 region has the DNA TGTGCCAGCAGTTCGACAGATACGCAGTATTTT. The encoded protein is CASSSTDTQYF.

This chain uses TRBV4-1 with TRBJ2-2, with 9 bases that match TRBD1. Germline CDR1 reads MGHRA; CDR2 reads YSYEKL. V shed 4 bases, J shed 1 base, and the junction held 1 base outside the gene matches. The CDR3 runs to 15 residues. The CDR3 spells CASSPGQGNTGELFF. The CDR3 bases are TGCGCCAGCAGCCCGGGACAGGGGAACACCGGGGAGCTGTTTTTT.